These T cell receptor beta chains were read from a single sample in a study of blood T cells in healthy people across ages. TCRdb passed the 5' RACE reads through MiXCR, listing each CDR3 protein once. The sample holds about 680,000 distinct CDR3 sequences, 49% seen once. The sequencing sample was made of blood. The receptors come from a woman in her fifties or sixties in good health. Each CDR3 is given with its conserved first and last residue. A D gene is named only where the DNA matches it firmly. A row's size may be missing; if present it is once, few, many or a size class.

>TRBV6-5|.|TRBJ2-2|.
CASRMRGSNTGELFF
TGTGCCAGCAGGATGAGGGGGTCGAACACCGGGGAGCTGTTTTTT
>TRBV25-1|.|TRBJ2-7|few
CASSGVRATYEQYF
TGTGCCAGCAGTGGGGTCAGGGCAACCTACGAGCAGTACTTC
>TRBV7-3|.|TRBJ2-1|.
CASSYGLDRNNEQFF
TGTGCCAGCAGCTACGGCCTGGACAGAAACAATGAGCAGTTCTTC
>TRBV29-1|TRBD1|TRBJ2-7|.
CSVQTGGASYEQYF
TGCAGCGTGCAGACAGGGGGGGCGTCCTACGAGCAGTACTTC
>TRBV27|.|TRBJ2-7|few
CASSLLRTRTYEQYF
TGTGCCAGCAGTTTATTGAGGACTCGAACCTACGAGCAGTACTTC
>TRBV11-2|TRBD2|TRBJ2-7|.
CASSMGASGVSYEQYF
TGTGCCAGCAGCATGGGCGCTAGCGGGGTCTCCTACGAGCAGTACTTC
>TRBV7-2|.|TRBJ2-5|.
CASSLFAGIIVGLAGDETQYF
TGTGCCAGCAGCTTATTCGCGGGAATAATCGTGGGGCTAGCAGGAGACGAGACCCAGTACTTC
>TRBV5-1|.|TRBJ2-3|.
CAAGNGVTDTQYF
TGCGCCGCCGGAAATGGGGTCACAGATACGCAGTATTTT
>TRBV20-1|.|TRBJ2-7|.
CSVFSPTVEQYF
TGCAGTGTCTTTAGTCCCACCGTTGAGCAGTACTTC
>TRBV20-1|.|TRBJ2-1|.
CSARVSSAWSHNEQFF
TGCAGTGCTAGGGTCAGTAGTGCGTGGTCGCACAATGAGCAGTTCTTC
>TRBV5-1|TRBD1|TRBJ2-7|.
CASSPGQTTYNEQYF
TGCGCCAGCAGCCCGGGACAGACGACCTACAATGAGCAGTACTTC
>TRBV7-9|TRBD1|TRBJ2-4|.
CASSNLQGVGEQYF
TGTGCCAGTAGCAATTTACAGGGGGTGGGTGAGCAGTACTTC
>TRBV29-1|.|TRBJ1-2|few
CSVYQGSAYGYTF
TGCAGCGTTTATCAGGGGTCGGCCTATGGCTACACCTTC
>TRBV7-2|.|TRBJ1-5|.
CASSYFRQPQHF
TGTGCCAGCAGCTATTTTAGGCAGCCCCAGCATTTT
>TRBV6-1|.|TRBJ1-2|.
CASSEESSYGYTF
TGTGCCAGCAGTGAAGAGTCCAGCTATGGCTACACCTTC
>TRBV7-2|TRBD2|TRBJ2-1|.
CASGLAGVYEQFF
TGTGCCAGCGGACTAGCGGGAGTGTATGAGCAGTTCTTC
>TRBV14|.|TRBJ2-3|many
CASSPEWRGHTQYF
TGTGCCAGCAGCCCCGAATGGAGGGGACATACGCAGTATTTT
>TRBV5-6|.|TRBJ2-7|few
CASSVYLYEQYF
TGTGCCAGCAGTGTATATCTCTACGAGCAGTACTTC
>TRBV12-3/TRBV12-4|.|TRBJ2-1|.
CASSLRLGKGDEQFF
TGTGCCAGCAGTTTACGGTTAGGTAAGGGCGATGAGCAGTTCTTC
>TRBV28|TRBD1|TRBJ2-3|few
CASRTQGAGTDTQYF
TGTGCCAGCAGAACCCAGGGGGCTGGCACAGATACGCAGTATTTT
>TRBV7-9|.|TRBJ2-7|.
CASSMDTYNEQYF
TGTGCCAGCAGCATGGACACCTACAATGAGCAGTACTTC
>TRBV28|TRBD2|TRBJ2-1|.
CASGGVVLAVPYNEQFF
TGTGCCAGCGGAGGAGTCGTACTAGCGGTACCCTACAATGAGCAGTTCTTC
>TRBV5-1|TRBD1|TRBJ2-7|.
CASQTGPHEQYF
TGCGCCTCTCAGACAGGGCCCCACGAGCAGTACTTC
>TRBV29-1|.|TRBJ1-1|few
CSVLRTVNTEAFF
TGCAGCGTTCTCCGGACAGTGAACACTGAAGCTTTCTTT